This entry features one TCR beta chain sequence. Its target is not known. These data originate in a study of monozygotic twins with cystic fibrosis. Study results and caveats: Monozygotic CF twin pairs shared significantly more nucleotide-identical clonotypes than unrelated CF individuals did. In this small cohort, shared CDR3 numbers showed no association with age, concordance or disease severity. Co-twins had the most similar V usage for 13 of 16 pairs, J for 8.

The protocol was immunoSEQ multiplex PCR, while the TCRdb copy is restricted to in-frame clones and leaves out a portion. The sample shows about 35,000 clones, 66% of them seen only once. Source material: blood. The sequence was obtained from a girl aged 10-17 years with cystic fibrosis.

In DNA form, the CDR3 reads TGTGCCAGCAGACCCAGGGGGGGGCTCGACAATGAGCAGTTCTTC. Translating gives CASRPRGGLDNEQFF. This chain connects TRBV7-2 to TRBJ2-1; tentatively, D is TRBD1 or TRBD2 (7 bases each). This CDR3 is built from 15 residues. CDR1 and CDR2 from the germline V gene are SGHTA and FQGNSA. V was cut by 6 bases and J by 5 bases, with 17 bases left in between.